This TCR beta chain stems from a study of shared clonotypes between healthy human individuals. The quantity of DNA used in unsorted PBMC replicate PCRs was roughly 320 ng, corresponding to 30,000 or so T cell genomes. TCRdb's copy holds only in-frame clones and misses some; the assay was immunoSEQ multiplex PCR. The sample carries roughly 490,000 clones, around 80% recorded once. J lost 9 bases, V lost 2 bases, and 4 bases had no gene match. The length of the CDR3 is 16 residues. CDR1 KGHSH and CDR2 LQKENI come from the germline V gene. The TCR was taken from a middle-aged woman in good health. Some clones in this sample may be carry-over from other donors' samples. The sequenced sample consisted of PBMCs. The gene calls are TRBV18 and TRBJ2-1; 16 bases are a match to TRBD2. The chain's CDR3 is CASSPSGLAGGGEQFF. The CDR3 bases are TGTGCCAGCTCACCATCGGGACTAGCGGGAGGGGGTGAGCAGTTCTTC.